One sample yielded the 11 T cell receptor beta chains listed below, sequenced in a study of glioma-infiltrating T cells. TCR alpha and beta CDR3 regions were amplified from RNA using iRepertoire nested multiplex PCR. TCRdb used MiXCR to reprocess the multiplex PCR reads, holding one entry per CDR3 protein. The repertoire consists of about 93,000 distinct CDR3 sequences, with around 37% occurring once and the leading ten covering 30% to 40%. The sequencing input was glioma tissue, nonneoplastic brain tissue, or PBMCs (not recorded which). The receptor set was obtained from a human donor with low-grade glioma or glioblastoma, undergoing nonglioma brain surgery, or in good health (not recorded which).

Many counts were recorded for this clonotype. This chain links TRBV19 with TRBJ2-1; tentatively, D is TRBD2 (6 bases). CDR1 and CDR2 from the germline V gene are LNHDA and SQIVND (reference sequence). V was clipped by 3 bases and J by 2 bases, with 11 bases between them. The CDR3 length is 15 residues. CDR3: CASSILASTYNEQFF. CDR3 in DNA: TGTGCCAGTAGTATCCTAGCGTCTACCTACAATGAGCAGTTCTTC.

The sample holds many counts of this clonotype. This chain connects TRBV6-1 to TRBJ1-5; unclear D gene. With 3 bases removed from V and 0 bases from J, the gap between germline ends came to 6 bases. This CDR3 region has 14 residues. Germline V CDR1 and CDR2: MNHNS, SASEGT. The CDR3 loop reads CASSDNYSNQPQHF. The DNA of the CDR3 is TGTGCCAGCAGTGACAACTATAGCAATCAGCCCCAGCATTTT.

This chain connects TRBV10-3 to TRBJ2-5, with D possibly being TRBD1 or TRBD2 (6 bases each). V dropped 9 bases and J dropped 7 bases, with 18 bases sitting between them. This CDR3 has 13 amino acids. Germline CDR1 and CDR2: ENHRY and SYGVKD. CDR3 nucleotides: TGTGCCATGAGAACCACAGGAGGGGGGACCCAGTACTTC. Translation gives CAMRTTGGGTQYF.

In this sample, this clonotype turned up many times. The chain links TRBV29-1 to TRBJ2-1; D is possibly TRBD1 (5 bases). This CDR3 is built from 14 residues. CDR1 and CDR2 from the germline V gene are SQVTM and ANQGSEA. The V end was cut by 6 bases, the J end by 0 bases, with 12 bases between. In nucleotides, the CDR3 is TGCAGCGTGAGCAGGGTAGACTCCTACAATGAGCAGTTCTTC. It is translated as CSVSRVDSYNEQFF.

This clonotype was seen ten or more times. The chain joins TRBV28 to TRBJ2-7; D might be TRBD2 (5 bases). Germline V gene data show CDR1 as MDHEN and CDR2 as SYDVKM. Trimming left V 3 bases short and J 4 bases short, with 7 bases between. The CDR3 runs 12 residues. The CDR3 reads CASSFSGYEQYF. The CDR3 DNA reads as TGTGCCAGCAGTTTCTCGGGGTACGAGCAGTACTTC.

Ten or more counts support this clonotype. The chain recombines TRBV7-2 with TRBJ2-2; TRBD1 aligns across 7 bases. This CDR3 spans 15 amino acids. CDR1 and CDR2 (germline): SGHTA, FQGNSA. The junction had 3 bases not matched to a gene; V was cut back by 5 bases and J by 0 bases. The CDR3 loop reads CASSLDRANTGELFF. The CDR3 DNA is TGTGCCAGCAGCCTAGACAGGGCGAACACCGGGGAGCTGTTTTTT.

This clonotype was observed a single time. At one of its ends the junction is not consistent with the germline gene, which may arise from a read error. The chain uses TRBV5-4 and TRBJ2-3; tentatively, D is TRBD2 (5 bases). The CDR3 loop spans 15 amino acids. Per the germline V gene, CDR1 is SGHNT and CDR2 is YYREEE (reference sequence). This CDR3 is CASSLGLSGTDTRYF. CDR3 nucleotide sequence: TGTGCCAGCAGCTTGGGACTATCTGGAACAGATACGCGGTATTTT.

Turning to this clonotype: This likely comes from a read error, as the CDR3 has no conserved phenylalanine or tryptophan at its end. This sequence joins TRBV7-9 and TRBJ2-5; D may correspond to TRBD1 or TRBD2 (6 bases each). The CDR3 has 15 residues. Looked up from germline, CDR1 is SEHNR and CDR2 is FQNEAQ (reference sequence). The CDR3 loop reads CASRGGTPLLGTQYS. The CDR3 nucleotides read TGCGCCAGCAGGGGCGGGACCCCCTTATTAGGGACCCAGTACTCC.

V usage is TRBV15 and J usage is TRBJ2-7; D call uncertain. Germline V gene lookup returns CDR1 LNHNV and CDR2 YYDKDF (reference sequence). This CDR3 is 12 amino acids long. V was cut by 10 bases and J by 5 bases, with 15 bases left in between. The CDR3 DNA is TGTGCCATTAGCAGTCTAGGACACGAGCAGTACTTC. It encodes CAISSLGHEQYF.

This clonotype was seen at least ten times. V gene TRBV28 combines with J gene TRBJ2-7; 7 bases match TRBD1. V lost 3 bases to trimming and J lost 3 bases; unmatched junction nucleotides: 8. From germline, CDR1 is MDHEN and CDR2 SYDVKM. This CDR3 contains 15 residues. The CDR3 sequence is CASSLADRDVYEQYF. The DNA for the CDR3 is TGTGCCAGCAGTTTGGCCGACAGGGACGTCTACGAGCAGTACTTC.

For this clonotype: A much larger clone lies one base from this, so it may be a read error. The chain employs TRBV18 and TRBJ1-4, with 7 positions matching TRBD1. This CDR3 comprises 15 residues. From germline, CDR1 is KGHSH and CDR2 LQKENI. CDR3 residues: CASSPPGTVGEKLLF. CDR3 DNA sequence: TGTGCCAGCTCACCGCCTGGGACAGTAGGGGAAAAACTGCTTTTT.